This T cell receptor beta chain was found in a study of human T cells and chemical hapten exposure. Study context: Patches with 0.01% DPC went on the upper back, and the tests were read at 6 days.

The library put unique molecular identifiers onto individual cDNA molecules. Each CDR3 protein is one row after TCRdb ran MiXCR on the RACE reads. The sample holds 65,000 to 70,000 distinct CDR3 sequences, roughly 9.7% seen once. The study's findings and limits: There was alopecia in the donors, so their immune response may differ from that of healthy people. Expanded TCRs formed significantly more large CDR3 similarity clusters than controls.

This clonotype showed up many times. Its antigen is currently unknown. V shed 2 bases, J shed 4 bases, and the junction held 5 bases outside the gene matches. The CDR3 is 15 residues long. The germline V gene encodes CDR1 MDHEN and CDR2 SYDVKM. Time point reported: pre-sensitization, week 0. The treatment: therapeutic diphenylcyclopropenone sensitization with weekly scalp DPC. Sequences were derived from whole blood, sampled in connection with sensitization to the hapten diphenylcyclopropenone (DPC). The clonotype originates from a woman between 50 and 59 years old with alopecia areata. Some clones in this sample may be carry-over from other donors' samples. The genes are TRBV28 and TRBJ2-7; TRBD2 agrees at 10 bases. The CDR3 loop reads CASSLAAGGRYEQYF. CDR3 in DNA: TGTGCCAGCAGTTTAGCAGCGGGAGGGAGATACGAGCAGTACTTC.